This TCR beta chain was documented in a study of shared clonotypes between healthy human individuals. Deep level was the assay's run setting. TCRdb's copy holds only in-frame clones and misses some; the assay was immunoSEQ multiplex PCR. The sample holds approximately 500,000 clones; around 79% are singletons and the top ten take around 13%. A word on this clone: Its antigen is undetermined.

Study conclusions and caveats: How much donors shared clonotypes was expected to be affected by sequencing depth.

With V trimmed by 8 bases and J by 5 bases, 4 bases remained unmatched. In germline, CDR1 is MNHEY, CDR2 SVGAGI. CDR3 length: 13 residues. Sequencing was carried out using PBMCs. This clonotype was sampled from a woman aged 40 to 50 in good health. Some clones in this sample may be carry-over from other donors' samples. The rearrangement uses TRBV6-5 and TRBJ2-1; 9 nucleotides match TRBD1. The CDR3 DNA follows: TGTGCCAGCCAGCGGGACAGGGACAATGAGCAGTTCTTC. Translation: CASQRDRDNEQFF.